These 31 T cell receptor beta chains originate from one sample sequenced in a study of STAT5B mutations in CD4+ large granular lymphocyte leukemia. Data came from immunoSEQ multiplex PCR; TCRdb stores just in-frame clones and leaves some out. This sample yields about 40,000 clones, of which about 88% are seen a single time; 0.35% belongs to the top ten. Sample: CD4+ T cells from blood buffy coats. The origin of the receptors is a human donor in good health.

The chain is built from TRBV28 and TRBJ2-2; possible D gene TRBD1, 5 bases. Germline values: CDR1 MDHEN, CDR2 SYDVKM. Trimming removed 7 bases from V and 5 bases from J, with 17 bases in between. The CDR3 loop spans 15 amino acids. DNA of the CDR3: TGTGCCAGCACAGTGGGGCAGGCCCTGACCGGGGAGCTGTTTTTT. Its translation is CASTVGQALTGELFF.

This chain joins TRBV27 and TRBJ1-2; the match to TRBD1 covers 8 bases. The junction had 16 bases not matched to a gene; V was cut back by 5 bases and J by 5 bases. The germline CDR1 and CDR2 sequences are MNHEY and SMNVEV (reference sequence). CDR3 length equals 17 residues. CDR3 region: CASSPRGTDRGGYGYTF. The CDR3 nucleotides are TGTGCCAGCAGTCCCCGAGGGACCGACAGGGGAGGGTATGGCTACACCTTC.

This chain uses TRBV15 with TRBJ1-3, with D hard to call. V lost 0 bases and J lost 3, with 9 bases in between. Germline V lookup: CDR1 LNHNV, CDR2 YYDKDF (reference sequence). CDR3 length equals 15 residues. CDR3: CATSRDLGVGNTIYF. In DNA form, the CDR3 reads TGTGCCACCAGCAGAGATTTGGGCGTTGGAAACACCATATATTTT.

The CDR3 DNA reads TGTGCCAGCAGCGTAGCTGTTATTAGCGGGGGGGCTAGGGGCAATGAGCAGTTCTTC. Translating gives CASSVAVISGGARGNEQFF. This chain connects TRBV9 to TRBJ2-1; 11 bases map to TRBD2. The V gene's germline CDR1 is SGDLS and CDR2 YYNGEE. CDR3 length equals 19 residues. The junction had 14 bases not matched to a gene; V was cut back by 0 bases and J by 6 bases.

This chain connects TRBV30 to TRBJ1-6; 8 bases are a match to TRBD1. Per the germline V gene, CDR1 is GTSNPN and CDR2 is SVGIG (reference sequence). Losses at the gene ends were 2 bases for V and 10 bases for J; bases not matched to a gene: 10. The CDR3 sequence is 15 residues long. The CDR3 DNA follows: TGTGCCTGGAGTATCGCAGGGGGCGGACGCTCACCCCTCCACTTT. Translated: CAWSIAGGGRSPLHF.

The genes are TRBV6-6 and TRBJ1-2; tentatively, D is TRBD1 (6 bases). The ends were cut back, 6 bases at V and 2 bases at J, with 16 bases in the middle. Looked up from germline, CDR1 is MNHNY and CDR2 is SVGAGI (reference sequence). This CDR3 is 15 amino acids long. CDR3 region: CASSPLQGANYGYTF. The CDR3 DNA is TGTGCCAGCAGCCCCCTACAGGGAGCCAACTATGGCTACACCTTC.

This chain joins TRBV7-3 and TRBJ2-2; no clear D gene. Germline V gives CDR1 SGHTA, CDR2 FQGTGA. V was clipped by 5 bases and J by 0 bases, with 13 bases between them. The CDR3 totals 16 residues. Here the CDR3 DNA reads TGTGCCAGCAGCCCAAATGACATCGCGAACACCGGGGAGCTGTTTTTT. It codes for CASSPNDIANTGELFF.

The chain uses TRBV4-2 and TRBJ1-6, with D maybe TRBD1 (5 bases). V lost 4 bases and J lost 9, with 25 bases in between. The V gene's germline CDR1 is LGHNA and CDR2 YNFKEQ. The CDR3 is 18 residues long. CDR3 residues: CASSLSGAGSVKASPLHF. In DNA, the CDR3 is TGTGCCAGCAGCCTTTCCGGGGCAGGGTCGGTTAAAGCTTCACCCCTCCACTTT.

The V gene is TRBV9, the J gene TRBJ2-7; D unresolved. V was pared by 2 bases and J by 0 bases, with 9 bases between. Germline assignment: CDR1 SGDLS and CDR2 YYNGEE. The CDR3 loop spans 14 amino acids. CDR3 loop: CASSVGPNSYEQYF. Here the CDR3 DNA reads TGTGCCAGCAGCGTCGGACCCAACTCCTACGAGCAGTACTTC. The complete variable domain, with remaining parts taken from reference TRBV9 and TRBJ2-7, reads DSGVTQTPKHLITATGQRVTLRCSPRSGDLSVYWYQQSLDQGLQFLIQYYNGEERAKGNILERFSAQQFPDLHSELNLSSLELGDSALYFCASSVGPNSYEQYFGPGTRLTVT.

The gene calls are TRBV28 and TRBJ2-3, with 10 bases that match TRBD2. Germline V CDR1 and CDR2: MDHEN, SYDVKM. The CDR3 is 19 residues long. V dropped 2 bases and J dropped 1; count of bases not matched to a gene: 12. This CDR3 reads CASSLNFRLAGARTDTQYF. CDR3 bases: TGTGCCAGCAGTTTAAATTTTAGGCTAGCGGGGGCCCGCACAGATACGCAGTATTTT.

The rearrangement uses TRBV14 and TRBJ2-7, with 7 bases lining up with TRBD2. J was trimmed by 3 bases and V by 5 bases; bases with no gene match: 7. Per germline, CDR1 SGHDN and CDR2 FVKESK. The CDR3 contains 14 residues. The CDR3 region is CASSARGYNYEQYF. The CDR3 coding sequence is TGTGCCAGCAGCGCGCGGGGGTACAACTACGAGCAGTACTTC.

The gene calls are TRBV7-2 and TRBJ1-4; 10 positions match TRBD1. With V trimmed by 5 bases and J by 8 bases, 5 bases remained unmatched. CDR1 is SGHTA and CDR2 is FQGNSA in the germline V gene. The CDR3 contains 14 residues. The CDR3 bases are TGTGCCAGCAGCCCGGGACAGGGGAAGGAAAAACTGTTTTTT. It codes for CASSPGQGKEKLFF.

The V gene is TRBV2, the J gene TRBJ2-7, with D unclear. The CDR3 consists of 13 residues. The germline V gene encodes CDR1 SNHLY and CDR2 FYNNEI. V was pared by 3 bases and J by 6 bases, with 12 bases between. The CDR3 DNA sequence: TGTGCCAGCAGTGATGTAGGGTCCGGCGAGCAGTACTTC. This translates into CASSDVGSGEQYF.

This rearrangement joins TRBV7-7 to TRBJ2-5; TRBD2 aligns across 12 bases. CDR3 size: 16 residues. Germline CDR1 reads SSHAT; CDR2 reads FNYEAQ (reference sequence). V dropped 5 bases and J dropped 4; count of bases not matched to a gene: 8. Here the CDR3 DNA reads TGTGCCAGCAGCGTTACTAGCGGGAGGTCTGGAGAGACCCAGTACTTC. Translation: CASSVTSGRSGETQYF.

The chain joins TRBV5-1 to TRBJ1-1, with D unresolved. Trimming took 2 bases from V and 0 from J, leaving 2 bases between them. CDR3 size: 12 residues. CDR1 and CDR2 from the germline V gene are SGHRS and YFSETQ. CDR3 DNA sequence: TGCGCCAGCAGCTTATTGAACACTGAAGCTTTCTTT. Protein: CASSLLNTEAFF.

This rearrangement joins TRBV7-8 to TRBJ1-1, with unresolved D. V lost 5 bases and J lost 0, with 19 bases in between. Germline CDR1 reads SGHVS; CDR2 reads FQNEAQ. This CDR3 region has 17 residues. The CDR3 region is CASSPGSVSLMNTEAFF. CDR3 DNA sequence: TGTGCCAGCAGCCCCGGTTCCGTGAGCCTCATGAACACTGAAGCTTTCTTT. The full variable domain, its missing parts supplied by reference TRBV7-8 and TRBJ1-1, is GAGVSQSPRYKVAKRGQDVALRCDPISGHVSLFWYQQALGQGPEFLTYFQNEAQLDKSGLPSDRFFAERPEGSVSTLKIQRTQQEDSAVYLCASSPGSVSLMNTEAFFGQGTRLTVV.

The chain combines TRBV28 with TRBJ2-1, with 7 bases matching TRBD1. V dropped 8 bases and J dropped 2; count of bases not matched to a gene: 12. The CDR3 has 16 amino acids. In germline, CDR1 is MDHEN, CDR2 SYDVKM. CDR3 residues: CASSVGDRAPYNEQFF. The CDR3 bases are TGTGCCAGCTCTGTCGGCGACAGGGCCCCCTACAATGAGCAGTTCTTC.

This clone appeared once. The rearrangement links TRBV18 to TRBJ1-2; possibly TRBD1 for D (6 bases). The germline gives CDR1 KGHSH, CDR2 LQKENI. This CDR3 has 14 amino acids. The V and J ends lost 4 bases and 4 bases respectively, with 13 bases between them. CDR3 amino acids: CASSRSGEPYGYTF. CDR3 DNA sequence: TGTGCCAGCTCACGCTCAGGGGAACCCTATGGCTACACCTTC. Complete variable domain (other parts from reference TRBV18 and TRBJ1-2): NAGVMQNPRHLVRRRGQEARLRCSPMKGHSHVYWYRQLPEEGLKFMVYLQKENIIDESGMPKERFSAEFPKEGPSILRIQQVVRGDSAAYFCASSRSGEPYGYTFGSGTRLTVV.

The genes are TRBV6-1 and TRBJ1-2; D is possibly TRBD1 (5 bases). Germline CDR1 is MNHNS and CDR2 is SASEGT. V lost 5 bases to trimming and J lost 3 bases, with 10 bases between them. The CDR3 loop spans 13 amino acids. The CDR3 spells CASSKGLYYGYTF. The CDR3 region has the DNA TGTGCCAGCAGTAAGGGACTGTACTATGGCTACACCTTC.

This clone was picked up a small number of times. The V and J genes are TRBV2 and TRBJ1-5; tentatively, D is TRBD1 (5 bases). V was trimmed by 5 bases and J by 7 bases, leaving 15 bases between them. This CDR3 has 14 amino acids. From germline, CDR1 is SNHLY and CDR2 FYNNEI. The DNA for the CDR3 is TGTGCCAGCAGTACGGAACAGGAAACGCAGCCCCAGCATTTT. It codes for CASSTEQETQPQHF.

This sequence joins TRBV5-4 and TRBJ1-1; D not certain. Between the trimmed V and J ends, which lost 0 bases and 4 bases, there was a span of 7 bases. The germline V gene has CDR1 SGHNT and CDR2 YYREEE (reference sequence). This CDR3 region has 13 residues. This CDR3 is CASSLGEATEAFF. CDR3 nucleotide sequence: TGTGCCAGCAGCTTGGGGGAGGCCACTGAAGCTTTCTTT.

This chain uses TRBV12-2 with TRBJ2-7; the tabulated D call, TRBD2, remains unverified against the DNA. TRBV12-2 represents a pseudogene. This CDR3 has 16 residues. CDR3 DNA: TGTGCAAGTCGCTTTCATGCTAGCGGTAGGTTCTACGAGCAGTACTTC. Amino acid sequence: CASRFHASGRFYEQYF.

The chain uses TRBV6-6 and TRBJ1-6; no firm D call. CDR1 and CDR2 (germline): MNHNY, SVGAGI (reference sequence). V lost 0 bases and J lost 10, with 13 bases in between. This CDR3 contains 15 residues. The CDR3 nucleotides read TGTGCCAGCAGTTACTCCTTTGGGTTCGGGTCACCCCTCCACTTT. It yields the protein CASSYSFGFGSPLHF.

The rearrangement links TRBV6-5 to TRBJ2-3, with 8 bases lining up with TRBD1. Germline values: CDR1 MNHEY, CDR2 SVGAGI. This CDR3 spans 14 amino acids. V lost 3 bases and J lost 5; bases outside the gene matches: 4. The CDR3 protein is CASSYQGAGDTQYF. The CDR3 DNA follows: TGTGCCAGCAGTTATCAGGGGGCGGGAGATACGCAGTATTTT.

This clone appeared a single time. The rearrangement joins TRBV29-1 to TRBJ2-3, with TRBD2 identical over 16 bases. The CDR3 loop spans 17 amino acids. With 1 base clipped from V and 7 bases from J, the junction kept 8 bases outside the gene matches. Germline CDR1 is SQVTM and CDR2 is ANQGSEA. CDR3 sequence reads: CSVEAPGTSGRANTQYF. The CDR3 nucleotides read TGCAGCGTTGAAGCCCCCGGGACTAGCGGGAGGGCAAATACGCAGTATTTT.

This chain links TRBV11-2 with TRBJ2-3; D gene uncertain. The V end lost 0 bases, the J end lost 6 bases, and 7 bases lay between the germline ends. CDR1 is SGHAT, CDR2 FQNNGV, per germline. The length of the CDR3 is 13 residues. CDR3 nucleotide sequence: TGTGCCAGCAGCTTAGAGGGCGGCGATACGCAGTATTTT. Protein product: CASSLEGGDTQYF.

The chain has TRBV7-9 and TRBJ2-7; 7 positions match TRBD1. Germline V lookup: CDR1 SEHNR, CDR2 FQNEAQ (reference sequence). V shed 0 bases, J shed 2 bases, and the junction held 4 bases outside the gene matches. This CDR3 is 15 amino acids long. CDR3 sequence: CASSLAPQGTYEQYF. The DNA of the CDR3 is TGTGCCAGCAGCTTAGCTCCACAGGGGACCTACGAGCAGTACTTC. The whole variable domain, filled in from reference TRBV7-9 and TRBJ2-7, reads DTGVSQNPRHKITKRGQNVTFRCDPISEHNRLYWYRQTLGQGPEFLTYFQNEAQLEKSRLLSDRFSAERPKGSFSTLEIQRTEQGDSAMYLCASSLAPQGTYEQYFGPGTRLTVT.

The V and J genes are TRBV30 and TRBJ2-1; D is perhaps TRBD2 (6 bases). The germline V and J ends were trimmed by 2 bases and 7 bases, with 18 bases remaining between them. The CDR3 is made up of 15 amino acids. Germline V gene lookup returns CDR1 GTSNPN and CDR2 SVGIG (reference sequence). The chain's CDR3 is CAWSLSGPGRNEQFF. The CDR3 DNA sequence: TGTGCCTGGAGTCTCTCCGGGCCGGGGAGGAATGAGCAGTTCTTC.

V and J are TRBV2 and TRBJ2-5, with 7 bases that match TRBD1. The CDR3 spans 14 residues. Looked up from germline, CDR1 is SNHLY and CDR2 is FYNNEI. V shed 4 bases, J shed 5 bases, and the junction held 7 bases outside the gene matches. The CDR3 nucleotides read TGTGCCAGCAGTGCCCCACAGGGGCCGGAGACCCAGTACTTC. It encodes CASSAPQGPETQYF.

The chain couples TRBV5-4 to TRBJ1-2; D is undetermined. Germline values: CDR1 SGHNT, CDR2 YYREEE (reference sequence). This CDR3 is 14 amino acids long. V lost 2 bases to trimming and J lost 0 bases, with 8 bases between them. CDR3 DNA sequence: TGTGCCAGCAGCTTAGGCGGTTCTAACTATGGCTACACCTTC. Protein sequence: CASSLGGSNYGYTF.

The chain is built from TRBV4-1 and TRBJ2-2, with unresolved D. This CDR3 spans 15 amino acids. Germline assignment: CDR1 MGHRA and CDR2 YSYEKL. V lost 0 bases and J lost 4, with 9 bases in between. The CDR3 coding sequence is TGCGCCAGCAGCCAAGAGATTCTTCGCACCGGGGAGCTGTTTTTT. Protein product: CASSQEILRTGELFF.